These 5 T cell receptor beta chains share one sample of origin, sequenced in a study of shared clonotypes between healthy human individuals. Clones were sequenced by immunoSEQ multiplex PCR, and TCRdb holds only the in-frame ones, with some missing. The sample consists of about 530,000 clones, 96% of them appearing once. The source material was naive CD4+ T cells sorted from blood. The subset: CD45RA+ positively selected. The receptor set was obtained from a woman in her thirties in good health.

This clone was seen a single time. This chain joins TRBV5-6 and TRBJ2-3, with D possibly being TRBD1 (6 bases). The CDR3 contains 13 residues. The germline V gene encodes CDR1 SGHDT and CDR2 YYEEEE. The ends were cut back, 5 bases at V and 9 bases at J, with 16 bases in the middle. CDR3 amino acids: CASRSPGHQTQYF. CDR3 coding DNA: TGTGCCAGCAGATCACCGGGACATCAGACGCAGTATTTT.

This chain joins TRBV7-6 and TRBJ2-1; TRBD2 might be the D (6 bases). Germline CDR1 SGHVS, CDR2 FNYEAQ. The CDR3 length is 15 residues. Trimming left V 1 base short and J 0 bases short, with 7 bases between. DNA of the CDR3: TGTGCCAGCAGCTTAGGCGGGAACTCCTACAATGAGCAGTTCTTC. This encodes CASSLGGNSYNEQFF.

The CDR3 nucleotides read TGTGCCAGCAGTTTATTTGCGGTCTCTGGGGCCAACGTCCTGACTTTC. It codes for CASSLFAVSGANVLTF. V usage is TRBV27 and J usage is TRBJ2-6; D is unresolved. Per the germline V gene, CDR1 is MNHEY and CDR2 is SMNVEV (reference sequence). Between the trimmed V and J ends, which lost 1 base and 0 bases, there was a span of 7 bases. This CDR3 region has 16 residues.

This chain joins TRBV6-1 and TRBJ1-5; TRBD1 aligns across 8 bases. The germline V gene has CDR1 MNHNS and CDR2 SASEGT. The V gene end was trimmed by 7 bases and the J gene end by 3 bases; junction bases not matched to a gene: 8. CDR3 size: 15 residues. The DNA for the CDR3 is TGTGCCAGCACCTCGACAGGGGCCTACAATCAGCCCCAGCATTTT. Residues: CASTSTGAYNQPQHF.

The chain couples TRBV7-2 to TRBJ2-3; possible D gene TRBD2, 6 bases. The CDR3 is 15 residues long. Trimming pared 2 bases from V and 0 bases from J, leaving 9 bases between. Germline V gene data show CDR1 as SGHTA and CDR2 as FQGNSA. CDR3 amino acids: CASSLMGTSTDTQYF. CDR3 DNA sequence: TGTGCCAGCAGCTTAATGGGGACTAGCACAGATACGCAGTATTTT.